The next 29 T cell receptor beta chains were all read from a single sample in a study of T-cell reconstitution after alpha-beta-depleted transplantation in children. A TCRbeta library incorporating unique molecular identifiers was prepared. Via MiXCR, TCRdb re-called the PCR reads, giving one row per CDR3 protein. The sample contains hundreds of thousands of distinct CDR3 sequences, roughly 14% of which appear only once. The material was PBMCs, obtained before TCRalphabeta/CD19-depleted stem cell transplant. The receptors derive from a girl aged 2-10 years with congenital amegakaryocytic thrombocytopenia, due to receive a stem cell transplant.

The CDR3 loop reads CASSSGPANTEAFF. CDR3 DNA: TGTGCCAGCAGCTCCGGACCAGCGAACACTGAAGCTTTCTTT. The rearrangement links TRBV7-6 to TRBJ1-1; unclear D gene. The V end lost 4 bases, the J end lost 1 base, and 10 bases lay between the germline ends. CDR1 and CDR2 from the germline V gene are SGHVS and FNYEAQ. The CDR3 has 14 amino acids.

This clonotype was seen ten or more times. The chain joins TRBV20-1 to TRBJ2-7, with TRBD1 identical over 7 bases. The V segment lost 0 bases and the J segment 2 bases; nucleotides outside the gene matches: 22. CDR3 length equals 20 residues. Germline CDR1 DFQATT, CDR2 SNEGSKA (reference sequence). The DNA of the CDR3 is TGCAGTGCTAGAGACCCCGCTTCGACAGGGTCTCAGAGTCTTACCTACGAGCAGTACTTC. Translated: CSARDPASTGSQSLTYEQYF.

The chain carries TRBV18 and TRBJ2-3; D gene unclear. The CDR3 runs 12 residues. Trimming removed 4 bases at V and 6 bases at J, with 8 bases between. Germline CDR1 KGHSH, CDR2 LQKENI. CDR3 residues: CASSRMGDTQYF. The CDR3 DNA reads TGTGCCAGCTCACGAATGGGGGATACGCAGTATTTT.

The chain links TRBV29-1 to TRBJ2-7; D unresolved. Germline CDR1 and CDR2: SQVTM and ANQGSEA. The length of the CDR3 is 12 residues. Trimming took 4 bases from V and 5 from J, leaving 12 bases between them. CDR3 nucleotide sequence: TGCAGCGTTGCTAGTCAATACCACGAGCAGTACTTC. As protein: CSVASQYHEQYF.

The genes are TRBV24-1 and TRBJ2-2, with D possibly TRBD2 on 5 matching bases. This CDR3 has 12 residues. Germline V CDR1 and CDR2: KGHDR, SFDVKD. The ends were cut back, 9 bases at V and 5 bases at J, with 9 bases in the middle. CDR3 sequence reads: CATARETGELFF. The CDR3 DNA reads as TGTGCCACCGCTAGGGAGACCGGGGAGCTGTTTTTT.

In the case of this clonotype: This may be a read error, as it is one base from a much larger clone. The chain joins TRBV5-5 to TRBJ2-1; D is uncertain. This CDR3 is built from 17 residues. The germline gives CDR1 SGHKS, CDR2 YYEKEE (reference sequence). DNA for the CDR3: TGTGCCAGCAGCCATTTGGCTGCTTCGGTCAGATACAATGAGCAGTTGTTC. Translation gives CASSHLAASVRYNEQLF.

V gene TRBV11-3 combines with J gene TRBJ2-1; the match to TRBD2 covers 7 bases. The V gene end was trimmed by 4 bases and the J gene end by 10 bases; junction bases not matched to a gene: 10. Per germline, CDR1 SGHNT and CDR2 YENEEA. The CDR3 has 14 residues. Written as DNA, the CDR3 is TGTGCCAGCAGCTCCCAACTCTCTAGCGGCGAGCAGTTCTTC. Protein sequence: CASSSQLSSGEQFF.

Ten or more counts support this clonotype. The rearrangement uses TRBV24-1 and TRBJ2-2; D uncertain. V lost 2 bases and J 6 bases, leaving 15 bases between the germline ends. The length of the CDR3 is 16 residues. The germline V gene encodes CDR1 KGHDR and CDR2 SFDVKD. CDR3: CATSDSSPHHPGELFF. CDR3 sequence (DNA): TGTGCCACCAGTGATTCCTCCCCCCACCATCCCGGGGAGCTGTTTTTT.

The chain is built from TRBV10-2 and TRBJ2-1; 9 bases are a match to TRBD2. Germline assignment: CDR1 WSHSY and CDR2 SAAADI. The CDR3 is 14 amino acids. The V segment lost 7 bases and the J segment 4 bases; nucleotides outside the gene matches: 5. CDR3 in amino acids: CASKGGREYNEQFF. CDR3 in DNA: TGCGCCAGCAAGGGCGGGAGGGAATACAATGAGCAGTTCTTC.

CDR3 in DNA: TGCGCCAGCAGCTGGTCCGGGACAGGGGAAGGCCAGCCCCAGCATTTT. Its protein is CASSWSGTGEGQPQHF. The chain recombines TRBV5-1 with TRBJ1-5, with 10 bases matching TRBD1. V shed 3 bases, J shed 7 bases, and the junction held 10 bases outside the gene matches. The CDR3 loop spans 16 amino acids. In germline, CDR1 is SGHRS, CDR2 YFSETQ.

About this clonotype: Sequence at one end of the junction differs from germline and may be a read error. The V and J genes are TRBV11-1 and TRBJ2-3; unclear D gene. In germline, CDR1 is SGHAT, CDR2 FQDESV (reference sequence). The CDR3 covers 18 residues. CDR3 loop: CASSSRALGVRATDTQNF. The CDR3 region has the DNA TGTGCCAGCAGCTCTAGAGCCCTTGGGGTTAGAGCCACAGATACGCAGAATTTT.

This clonotype was detected ten times or more. The V and J genes are TRBV11-1 and TRBJ2-2; a possible D gene is TRBD1 (5 bases). V was clipped by 1 base and J by 3 bases, with 21 bases between them. Germline lookup yields CDR1 SGHAT and CDR2 FQDESV (reference sequence). The CDR3 contains 19 residues. The DNA of the CDR3 is TGTGCCAGCAGCTTAGGCTGGGCTACAGGCCCGTCGGACACCGGGGAGCTGTTTTTT. Protein sequence: CASSLGWATGPSDTGELFF.

This chain connects TRBV14 to TRBJ2-5; 10 bases are shared with TRBD2. This CDR3 contains 22 residues. With 4 bases clipped from V and 5 bases from J, the junction kept 28 bases outside the gene matches. The germline V gene has CDR1 SGHDN and CDR2 FVKESK. DNA for the CDR3: TGTGCCAGCAGCCGTTCCGGCCCCAACTTAGCGGGAGGCCGAGTTCGATGGGAGACCCAGTACTTC. This codes for CASSRSGPNLAGGRVRWETQYF.

The V gene is TRBV20-1, the J gene TRBJ2-1; the match to TRBD2 covers 10 bases. CDR1 is DFQATT and CDR2 is SNEGSKA in the germline V gene (reference sequence). The CDR3 contains 14 residues. The V and J ends lost 1 base and 9 bases, in that order; junction bases with no gene match: 6. This CDR3 reads CSARVASGSTEQFF. The CDR3 nucleotides read TGCAGTGCTAGAGTTGCTAGCGGGAGCACTGAGCAGTTCTTC.

This clonotype has more than one count but fewer than ten. The chain links TRBV12-3 or TRBV12-4 to TRBJ2-3, with 7 bases matching TRBD2. The CDR3 runs 15 residues. Unmatched junction bases numbered 9, after V lost 7 bases and J lost 2 bases. Here the CDR3 reads CASNSLAGLTDTQYF. CDR3 in DNA: TGTGCCAGCAACTCCTTAGCGGGCCTCACAGATACGCAGTATTTT.

This clonotype was detected only a few times. V and J are TRBV20-1 and TRBJ2-1; D is undetermined. V was pared by 6 bases and J by 4 bases, with 13 bases between. Looked up from germline, CDR1 is DFQATT and CDR2 is SNEGSKA (reference sequence). The CDR3 sequence is 13 residues long. The CDR3 sequence is CSAVAASYNEQFF. The DNA for the CDR3 is TGCAGTGCCGTGGCGGCCTCATACAATGAGCAGTTCTTC.

This clonotype was recorded many times. V gene TRBV7-8 combines with J gene TRBJ2-7; 9 bases are a match to TRBD2. V lost 5 bases and J lost 4; bases outside the gene matches: 6. CDR1 is SGHVS and CDR2 is FQNEAQ in the germline V gene. The CDR3 is made up of 14 amino acids. Here the CDR3 DNA reads TGTGCCAGCAGCCCAGCGGGAGGTTGGTACGAGCAGTACTTC. Translated: CASSPAGGWYEQYF.

This clonotype was detected many times. The chain carries TRBV20-1 and TRBJ2-3, with D possibly being TRBD2 (5 bases). This CDR3 is 14 amino acids long. Trimming left V 1 base short and J 3 bases short, with 11 bases between. Germline-derived CDR1 and CDR2 are DFQATT and SNEGSKA (reference sequence). CDR3: CSARVDGMTDTQYF. The DNA for the CDR3 is TGCAGTGCTAGAGTTGACGGGATGACAGATACGCAGTATTTT.

This clonotype was seen repeatedly, ten times or more. This sequence joins TRBV4-1 and TRBJ1-1; D is ambiguous. Trimming cost V 4 bases and J 8 bases, with 11 bases left between them. Germline V gene sequence: CDR1 MGHRA, CDR2 YSYEKL. This CDR3 is built from 12 residues. The CDR3, as DNA: TGCGCCAGCAGCCGGAATATCGGGGAAGCTTTCTTT. Its translation: CASSRNIGEAFF.

The V gene is TRBV3-1, the J gene TRBJ1-2; no definite D call. V lost 5 bases to trimming and J lost 0 bases, with 13 bases between them. Germline CDR1 reads LGHDT; CDR2 reads YNNKEL (reference sequence). The CDR3 contains 15 residues. CDR3 sequence reads: CASSSRREANYGYTF. CDR3 bases: TGTGCCAGCAGCTCCCGACGGGAAGCTAACTATGGCTACACCTTC. Complete variable domain (other parts from reference TRBV3-1 and TRBJ1-2): DTAVSQTPKYLVTQMGNDKSIKCEQNLGHDTMYWYKQDSKKFLKIMFSYNNKELIINETVPNRFSPKSPDKAHLNLHINSLELGDSAVYFCASSSRREANYGYTFGSGTRLTVV.

This clonotype was seen at least ten times. V is TRBV12-3 or TRBV12-4 and J is TRBJ1-5; D gene unclear. V was pared by 5 bases and J by 11 bases, with 13 bases between. The length of the CDR3 is 12 residues. In DNA, the CDR3 is TGTGCCAGCAGTCCCGGCCGCACGGCCCAGCATTTT. Its translation: CASSPGRTAQHF.

This clonotype appeared many times. The DNA of the CDR3 is TGTGCCAGCAGTTCAGCGGAGACGGAAGAGACCCAGTACTTC. Its protein product is CASSSAETEETQYF. The chain combines TRBV12-3 or TRBV12-4 with TRBJ2-5; a possible D gene is TRBD2 (5 bases). This CDR3 spans 14 amino acids. V was trimmed by 4 bases and J by 3 bases, leaving 12 bases between them.

This clonotype was seen ten or more times. V and J are TRBV7-6 and TRBJ2-3; no firm D call. Germline values: CDR1 SGHVS, CDR2 FNYEAQ. The V end was cut by 4 bases, the J end by 4 bases, with 9 bases between. The length of the CDR3 is 13 residues. In nucleotides, the CDR3 is TGTGCCAGCAGCTCCGAGTTCTCAGATACGCAGTATTTT. This gives the protein CASSSEFSDTQYF.

This clonotype was seen more than once but under ten times. DNA for the CDR3: TGTGCCAGCAGTAACGGACAGGGAGAGACCCAGTACTTC. Its translation is CASSNGQGETQYF. The J gene is TRBJ2-5, the V gene TRBV2; TRBD1 agrees at 8 bases. The ends lost 5 bases at V and 4 bases at J; junction bases unmatched: 3. There are 13 residues in the CDR3. Germline V CDR1 and CDR2: SNHLY, FYNNEI. Full variable domain (remainder filled in from reference TRBV2 and TRBJ2-5): EPEVTQTPSHQVTQMGQEVILRCVPISNHLYFYWYRQILGQKVEFLVSFYNNEISEKSEIFDDQFSVERPDGSNFTLKIRSTKLEDSAMYFCASSNGQGETQYFGPGTRLLVL.

The sample holds many counts of this clonotype. The gene calls are TRBV5-1 and TRBJ1-1; D gene uncertain. Germline loops: CDR1 SGHRS, CDR2 YFSETQ. The CDR3 consists of 14 residues. V was cut by 2 bases and J by 5 bases, with 13 bases left in between. Written as DNA, the CDR3 is TGCGCCAGCAGCTTCGGACCGAAGAATACTGAAGCTTTCTTT. Translation: CASSFGPKNTEAFF.

This clonotype appeared a few times. The V call is TRBV24-1, the J call TRBJ1-2; D is unclear. Germline CDR1 is KGHDR and CDR2 is SFDVKD. Trimming stripped 5 bases from V and 3 bases from J, with 6 bases between. The CDR3 totals 12 residues. The DNA of the CDR3 is TGTGCCACCAGTGGTATGCACTATGGCTACACCTTC. Translating gives CATSGMHYGYTF.

This clonotype has only a few counts. J is TRBJ2-1 and V is TRBV7-9; D tentatively fits TRBD1 or TRBD2 (5 bases each). Per germline, CDR1 SEHNR and CDR2 FQNEAQ (reference sequence). V shed 0 bases and J shed 5 bases, with 11 bases lying between them. This CDR3 comprises 15 residues. The CDR3 DNA reads TGTGCCAGCAGCTTAGCCAAGTGGGGACACAATGAGCAGTTCTTC. Translated: CASSLAKWGHNEQFF.

This chain uses TRBV4-2 with TRBJ2-1; D unresolved. Trimming left V 4 bases short and J 6 bases short, with 13 bases between. The V gene's germline CDR1 is LGHNA and CDR2 YNFKEQ. This CDR3 contains 14 residues. CDR3 sequence (DNA): TGTGCCAGCAGCCCCGGGCTCTTATGCAATGAGCAGTTCTTC. Its protein is CASSPGLLCNEQFF.

At least ten counts were recorded for this clonotype. The chain combines TRBV29-1 with TRBJ2-4; D may match TRBD1 or TRBD2 (7 bases each). The CDR3 runs 13 residues. Trimming left V 6 bases short and J 8 bases short, with 17 bases between. Germline CDR1 reads SQVTM; CDR2 reads ANQGSEA. This chain's CDR3 is CSVPLAGGDIQYF. Here the CDR3 DNA reads TGCAGCGTCCCTTTGGCAGGGGGGGACATTCAGTACTTC.